A selection of T cell receptor beta chains follows, all from one sample in a study of OX40 agonist ivuxolimab in advanced cancers. Data came from immunoSEQ multiplex PCR; TCRdb stores just in-frame clones and leaves some out. The table has tens of thousands of clones, about nine tenths seen once. Sequenced material: CD4+ or CD8+ T cells sorted from blood, taken in a trial of the OX40 agonist ivuxolimab. These TCRs come from an adult with an advanced solid tumor such as melanoma, head and neck, liver or kidney cancer. Both conserved end residues are part of each CDR3. Clone size is stated in some rows and not others, as once, few, many or a class when expanded.

abundance: few; v_gene: TRBV2; j_gene: TRBJ1-3; CDR3aa: CASRDGQGPSGNTIYF
abundance: .; v_gene: TRBV7-2; j_gene: TRBJ1-3; CDR3aa: CASSPQRGPKNTIYF
abundance: .; v_gene: TRBV6-6; j_gene: TRBJ2-5; CDR3aa: CASSYRGQRQETQYF
abundance: .; v_gene: TRBV27; j_gene: TRBJ2-1; CDR3aa: CASSLLGQGVRNEQFF
abundance: .; v_gene: TRBV14; j_gene: TRBJ2-3; CDR3aa: CASSQGLVNTQYF
abundance: once; v_gene: TRBV5-4; j_gene: TRBJ2-1; CDR3aa: CASSQPGQGYNEQFF
abundance: .; v_gene: TRBV5-5; j_gene: TRBJ1-4; CDR3aa: CASSPAGRAEKLFF
abundance: .; v_gene: TRBV27; j_gene: TRBJ1-1; CDR3aa: CASSFSPHLNTEAFF
abundance: .; v_gene: TRBV19; j_gene: TRBJ2-2; CDR3aa: CASSRRTGDETGELFF
abundance: .; v_gene: TRBV28; j_gene: TRBJ2-5; CDR3aa: CASRVLASETQYF
abundance: .; v_gene: TRBV11-3; j_gene: TRBJ1-1; CDR3aa: CASSLRGGGTEAFF
abundance: .; v_gene: TRBV5-1; j_gene: TRBJ2-1; CDR3aa: CASSLVGQNNEQFF
abundance: .; v_gene: TRBV9; j_gene: TRBJ2-1; CDR3aa: CASSVAFTGTNEQFF
abundance: .; v_gene: TRBV7-3; j_gene: TRBJ2-2; CDR3aa: CASSLTSARDTGELFF
abundance: many; v_gene: TRBV6-4; j_gene: TRBJ1-2; CDR3aa: CASSDGVEGNRYGYTF
abundance: .; v_gene: TRBV28; j_gene: TRBJ2-7; CDR3aa: CASSSPELAGGSEQYF
abundance: .; v_gene: TRBV6-6; j_gene: TRBJ2-3; CDR3aa: CASSRGGRGTTDTQYF
abundance: .; v_gene: TRBV27; j_gene: TRBJ2-7; CDR3aa: CASSLETDYPYEQYF
abundance: .; v_gene: TRBV9; j_gene: TRBJ2-1; CDR3aa: CASSVDGQGRNEQFF
abundance: .; v_gene: TRBV30; j_gene: TRBJ1-1; CDR3aa: CAWSRWGAEAFF
abundance: .; v_gene: TRBV6-6; j_gene: TRBJ2-7; CDR3aa: CASSYGERGLYEQYF
abundance: .; v_gene: TRBV6-1; j_gene: TRBJ2-3; CDR3aa: CASSIGRGFADTQYF
abundance: .; v_gene: TRBV27; j_gene: TRBJ2-2; CDR3aa: CASSYRFYVNTGELFF
abundance: .; v_gene: TRBV7-9; j_gene: TRBJ2-7; CDR3aa: CASSWGMEEQYF
abundance: .; v_gene: TRBV7-3; j_gene: TRBJ1-1; CDR3aa: CASSLTQNTEAFF
abundance: .; v_gene: TRBV4-3; j_gene: TRBJ2-7; CDR3aa: CASSQDWQAGGTWEQYF
abundance: once; v_gene: TRBV29-1; j_gene: TRBJ1-1; CDR3aa: CSVEWTFGQENTEAFF
abundance: .; v_gene: TRBV5-1; j_gene: TRBJ2-3; CDR3aa: CASSERTGATDTQYF
abundance: .; v_gene: TRBV5-6; j_gene: TRBJ2-1; CDR3aa: CASSLAMENPRFF
abundance: .; v_gene: TRBV19; j_gene: TRBJ2-3; CDR3aa: CASSTRTAHSTDTQYF
abundance: .; v_gene: TRBV19; j_gene: TRBJ1-5; CDR3aa: CASSLRGGQPQHF
abundance: .; v_gene: TRBV5-1; j_gene: TRBJ1-1; CDR3aa: CASSLGGAATEAFF
abundance: .; v_gene: TRBV28; j_gene: TRBJ1-5; CDR3aa: CASSYTGTGVVGNQPQHF
abundance: .; v_gene: TRBV10-3; j_gene: TRBJ2-1; CDR3aa: CAISESPGLYNEQFF
abundance: .; v_gene: TRBV28; j_gene: TRBJ2-3; CDR3aa: CASSPPTGLTDTQYF
abundance: .; v_gene: TRBV28; j_gene: TRBJ2-3; CDR3aa: CASSPPFPGLSTDTQYF
abundance: .; v_gene: TRBV19; j_gene: TRBJ2-1; CDR3aa: CASSIDGVEQFF
abundance: .; v_gene: TRBV5-1; j_gene: TRBJ1-1; CDR3aa: CASSQGQDNSEAFF
abundance: .; v_gene: TRBV18; j_gene: TRBJ2-7; CDR3aa: CASSPGGKYEQYF
abundance: .; v_gene: TRBV10-3; j_gene: TRBJ1-5; CDR3aa: CAISESNGGLVQPQHF
abundance: .; v_gene: TRBV16; j_gene: TRBJ1-1; CDR3aa: CASSQSVNTEAFF
abundance: .; v_gene: TRBV28; j_gene: TRBJ2-5; CDR3aa: CASSVGGRGQEETQYF